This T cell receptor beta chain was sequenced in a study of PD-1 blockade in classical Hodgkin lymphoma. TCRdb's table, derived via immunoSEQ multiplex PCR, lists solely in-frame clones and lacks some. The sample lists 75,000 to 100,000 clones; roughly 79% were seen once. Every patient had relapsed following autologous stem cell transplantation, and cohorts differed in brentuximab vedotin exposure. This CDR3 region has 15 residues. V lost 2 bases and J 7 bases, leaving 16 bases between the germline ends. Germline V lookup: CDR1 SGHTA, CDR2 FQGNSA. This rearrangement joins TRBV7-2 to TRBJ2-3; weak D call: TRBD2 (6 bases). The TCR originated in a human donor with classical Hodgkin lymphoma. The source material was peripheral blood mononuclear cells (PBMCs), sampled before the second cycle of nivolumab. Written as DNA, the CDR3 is TGTGCCAGCAGCTTATGGGAGGTCCCCCTCCATACGCAGTATTTT. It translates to CASSLWEVPLHTQYF.